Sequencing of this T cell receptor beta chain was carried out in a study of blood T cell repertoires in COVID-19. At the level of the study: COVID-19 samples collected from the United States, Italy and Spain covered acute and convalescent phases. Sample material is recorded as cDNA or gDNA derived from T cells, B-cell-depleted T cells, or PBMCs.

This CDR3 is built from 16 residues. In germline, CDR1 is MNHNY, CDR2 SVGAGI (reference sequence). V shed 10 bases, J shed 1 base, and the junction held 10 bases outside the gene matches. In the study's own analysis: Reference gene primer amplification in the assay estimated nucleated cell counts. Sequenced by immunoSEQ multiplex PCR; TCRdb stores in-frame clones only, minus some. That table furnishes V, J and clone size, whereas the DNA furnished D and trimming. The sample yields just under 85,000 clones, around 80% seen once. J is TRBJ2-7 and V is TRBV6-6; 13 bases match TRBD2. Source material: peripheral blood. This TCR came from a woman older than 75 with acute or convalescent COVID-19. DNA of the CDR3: TGTGCCAATACTGGGACTAGCGGGATCTGGTCCTACGAGCAGTACTTC. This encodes CANTGTSGIWSYEQYF.